These T cell receptor beta chains were read from a single sample in a study of T cell repertoires in cytomegalovirus infection. A single record per CDR3 protein comes from TCRdb applying MiXCR to the reads. The sample has around 74,000 distinct CDR3 sequences, less than 4.5% seen once. Sequencing used PBMCs. These receptors all stem from a human donor in good health (CMV status not recorded). Some clones in this sample may be carry-over from other donors' samples. Both conserved end residues are part of each CDR3. D genes are given only for firm matches. Clone size is given as how often the clone was seen (once, few, many) or a class if it is expanded.

J,size,V,length,D,CDR3,DNA
TRBJ2-3,many,TRBV7-9,14,NA,CASSPGPSTDTQYF,TGTGCCAGCAGCCCGGGCCCTAGCACAGATACGCAGTATTTT
TRBJ1-2,many,TRBV9,15,NA,CASSAGAGFIYGYTF,TGTGCCAGCAGCGCGGGGGCAGGATTCATCTATGGCTACACCTTC
TRBJ2-5,many,TRBV10-3,19,TRBD2,CAISHRARAASGNQETQYF,TGTGCCATCAGCCATAGGGCCAGGGCAGCTAGCGGGAACCAAGAGACCCAGTACTTC
TRBJ2-5,many,TRBV19,15,NA,CASSVGQGGQETQYF,TGTGCCAGTAGTGTCGGACAGGGAGGGCAAGAGACCCAGTACTTC
TRBJ1-1,many,TRBV7-2,14,NA,CASSLQGGGDEAFF,TGTGCCAGCAGCTTACAGGGAGGTGGGGATGAAGCTTTCTTT
TRBJ1-2,many,TRBV30,12,TRBD1,CAWSQGILGYTF,TGTGCCTGGTCACAGGGGATTCTGGGCTACACCTTC
TRBJ1-1,many,TRBV5-5,17,TRBD1,CVSSFEGARIMNTEAFF,TGTGTCAGCAGCTTCGAGGGGGCTCGGATCATGAACACTGAAGCTTTCTTT
TRBJ2-4,many,TRBV29-1,13,TRBD1,CSVPGQSENIQYF,TGCAGCGTTCCGGGACAGTCTGAAAACATTCAGTACTTC
TRBJ2-7,many,TRBV2,14,TRBD2,CASTRGGPTYEQYF,TGTGCCAGCACCCGGGGGGGGCCCACCTACGAGCAGTACTTC
TRBJ2-7,many,TRBV4-3,18,NA,CASSQDIAGGLLDREQYF,TGCGCCAGCAGCCAAGATATCGCAGGGGGGTTATTGGACCGCGAGCAGTACTTC
TRBJ1-5,many,TRBV19,15,NA,CASSIGRGGIRPQHF,TGTGCCAGTAGTATAGGCAGGGGAGGGATCCGGCCCCAGCATTTT
TRBJ2-7,many,TRBV4-3,13,NA,CASSQGGSYEQYF,TGCGCCAGCAGCCAAGGGGGTTCCTACGAGCAGTACTTC
TRBJ1-5,many,TRBV7-2,13,NA,CASSLGWNQPQHF,TGTGCCAGCAGCTTAGGTTGGAATCAGCCCCAGCATTTT
TRBJ1-1,many,TRBV4-3,15,NA,CASSQDARRETEAFF,TGCGCCAGCAGCCAAGATGCCAGGCGGGAAACTGAAGCTTTCTTT
TRBJ1-5,many,TRBV20-1,13,NA,CSAGQLSNQPQHF,TGCAGTGCCGGACAGCTTAGCAATCAGCCCCAGCATTTT
TRBJ1-5,many,TRBV12-3/TRBV12-4,16,NA,CASSLQGRYSNQPQHF,TGTGCCAGCAGTTTACAGGGGAGATATAGCAATCAGCCCCAGCATTTT
TRBJ1-4,many,TRBV20-1,13,NA,CSAETPTNEKLFF,TGCAGTGCCGAAACTCCAACTAATGAAAAACTGTTTTTT
TRBJ1-4,many,TRBV7-6,14,NA,CASSLGRADEKLFF,TGTGCCAGCAGCTTGGGCAGGGCGGATGAAAAACTGTTTTTT
TRBJ2-7,many,TRBV6-2/TRBV6-3,13,TRBD1,CASSWDRLYEQYF,TGTGCCAGCAGTTGGGACAGGCTGTACGAGCAGTACTTC
TRBJ1-2,many,TRBV7-8,15,NA,CASSPPGVTNYGYTF,TGTGCCAGCAGCCCTCCGGGGGTAACTAACTATGGCTACACCTTC